This entry lists 15 T cell receptor beta chains sequenced from one sample in a study of blood T cells in healthy people across ages. Sample-barcoded 5' priming and a J-beta primer mix drove a second PCR of 7 to 11 cycles. In TCRdb, the 5' RACE reads were re-called with MiXCR into one record per CDR3 protein. There are approximately 830,000 distinct CDR3 sequences in the sample; 62% occur only once, and 28% lies in the top ten. The sample consisted of blood. Receptor source: a man under 40 in good health.

V gene TRBV6-2 or TRBV6-3 combines with J gene TRBJ2-7; weak D call: TRBD2 (5 bases). The germline V gene encodes CDR1 MNHEY and CDR2 SVGEGT. CDR3 length: 13 residues. V lost 8 bases to trimming and J lost 3 bases, with 14 bases between them. CDR3 nucleotides: TGTGCCAGCGACCCGAGCGGATTCTACGAGCAGTACTTC. Translation gives CASDPSGFYEQYF.

This clonotype came up once. This chain joins TRBV24-1 and TRBJ2-2, with TRBD1 identical over 8 bases. The CDR3 extends over 16 amino acids. The germline V gene has CDR1 KGHDR and CDR2 SFDVKD. The V and J ends lost 4 bases and 3 bases, in that order; junction bases with no gene match: 6. This CDR3 reads CATSEIDRGDTGELFF. In DNA, the CDR3 is TGTGCCACCAGTGAAATTGACAGGGGAGACACCGGGGAGCTGTTTTTT.

V gene TRBV3-1 combines with J gene TRBJ1-4; no clear D gene. Trimming took off 5 bases at V and 4 bases at J, with 8 bases between the two ends. In germline, CDR1 is LGHDT, CDR2 YNNKEL (reference sequence). The CDR3 loop spans 13 amino acids. The DNA for the CDR3 is TGTGCCAGCAGCGTGATCCTTAATGAAAAACTGTTTTTT. Its protein is CASSVILNEKLFF. The full variable domain, in which reference TRBV3-1 and TRBJ1-4 provide the parts outside the CDR3, is DTAVSQTPKYLVTQMGNDKSIKCEQNLGHDTMYWYKQDSKKFLKIMFSYNNKELIINETVPNRFSPKSPDKAHLNLHINSLELGDSAVYFCASSVILNEKLFFGSGTQLSVL.

The gene calls are TRBV4-3 and TRBJ2-5; unclear D gene. Germline CDR1 reads LGHNA; CDR2 reads YSLEER. The V gene lost 0 bases and the J gene lost 4 bases, with 18 bases spanning the gap. The CDR3 has 17 residues. CDR3 residues: CASSQEFGLGTGETQYF. CDR3 DNA sequence: TGCGCCAGCAGCCAAGAATTCGGTCTCGGAACTGGAGAGACCCAGTACTTC.

The genes are TRBV5-1 and TRBJ2-1, with 15 bases aligning to TRBD2. Trimming removed 4 bases from V and 5 bases from J; junction bases left unmatched: 10. The CDR3 is 18 residues long. CDR1 SGHRS and CDR2 YFSETQ come from the germline V gene. The CDR3 loop reads CASSPIPGLAGGHNEQFF. As DNA, the CDR3 is TGCGCCAGCAGCCCGATACCGGGACTAGCGGGGGGTCACAATGAGCAGTTCTTC.

For this clonotype: The junction departs from germline at one end; a sequencing error may be responsible. This sequence joins TRBV20-1 and TRBJ2-7, with 7 bases fitting TRBD1. The germline V gene encodes CDR1 DFQATT and CDR2 SNEGSKA (reference sequence). This CDR3 contains 13 residues. The CDR3 sequence is CNADRQGSYEQYF. The CDR3, as DNA: TGCAATGCTGACCGACAGGGATCCTACGAGCAGTACTTC.

The chain employs TRBV20-1 and TRBJ1-6; the match to TRBD1 covers 7 bases. Trimming at V came to 3 bases and at J to 8 bases, leaving 4 bases not matched to a gene. Germline assignment: CDR1 DFQATT and CDR2 SNEGSKA (reference sequence). The CDR3 totals 13 residues. This CDR3 reads CSARGQGDSPLHF. The CDR3 DNA sequence: TGCAGTGCTAGGGGTCAGGGGGATTCACCCCTCCACTTT.

V is TRBV5-1 and J is TRBJ1-1; a weak D match, TRBD1 (5 bases). This CDR3 comprises 15 residues. The germline V gene encodes CDR1 SGHRS and CDR2 YFSETQ. Deletions cut 6 bases from V and 4 bases from J, with 19 bases between. The CDR3, as DNA: TGCGCCAGCACCTCGCTTTCGGGGGTGGGCACTGAAGCTTTCTTT. Amino acids: CASTSLSGVGTEAFF.

This rearrangement joins TRBV7-2 to TRBJ2-3, with no clear D. CDR1 and CDR2 from the germline V gene are SGHTA and FQGNSA. The CDR3 length is 17 residues. V lost 3 bases and J 4 bases, leaving 20 bases between the germline ends. Here the CDR3 DNA reads TGTGCCAGCAGCTTGCTTACTGGAGTGGATGAGGCAGATACGCAGTATTTT. This sequence encodes CASSLLTGVDEADTQYF.

This chain joins TRBV3-1 and TRBJ2-3, with 8 nucleotides matching TRBD2. V shed 0 bases and J 1 base; nucleotides not matched to a gene: 6. The CDR3 contains 17 residues. Germline loops: CDR1 LGHDT, CDR2 YNNKEL (reference sequence). Here the CDR3 reads CASSQDPSTSGTDTQYF. DNA of the CDR3: TGTGCCAGCAGCCAAGATCCGTCGACTAGCGGCACAGATACGCAGTATTTT.

The chain has TRBV12-3 or TRBV12-4 and TRBJ2-7, with D perhaps matching TRBD1 (6 bases). CDR3 length equals 12 residues. The V gene lost 6 bases and the J gene lost 5 bases, with 11 bases spanning the gap. The CDR3 nucleotides read TGTGCCAGCAGGGTCAGGGGCAACGAGCAGTACTTC. Protein product: CASRVRGNEQYF.

This clonotype came up once. One junction end does not reproduce the germline sequence, and a read error may be involved. The chain has TRBV4-2 and TRBJ2-1; perhaps TRBD2 as D (6 bases). Germline assignment: CDR1 LGHNA and CDR2 YNFKEQ. This CDR3 comprises 15 residues. The CDR3, as DNA: TGTGTCAGCAGCCTGGACCGGGAGCTATACAATGAGCAGTTCTTC. It codes for CVSSLDRELYNEQFF.

The gene calls are TRBV15 and TRBJ2-1; TRBD2 agrees at 8 bases. V trimming: 5 bases; J trimming: 3 bases; junction bases outside the gene matches: 3. The CDR3 runs to 14 residues. Germline lookup yields CDR1 LNHNV and CDR2 YYDKDF (reference sequence). CDR3 sequence (DNA): TGTGCCACCAGCGATGCGGGGGGCTACAATGAGCAGTTCTTC. Residues: CATSDAGGYNEQFF. The complete variable domain, with remaining parts taken from reference TRBV15 and TRBJ2-1, reads DAMVIQNPRYQVTQFGKPVTLSCSQTLNHNVMYWYQQKSSQAPKLLFHYYDKDFNNEADTPDNFQSRRPNTSFCFLDIRSPGLGDTAMYLCATSDAGGYNEQFFGPGTRLTVL.

This clonotype has just a few counts. CDR3 region: CASSVGVGGETQYF. The CDR3 nucleotides read TGTGCCAGCAGCGTCGGGGTCGGTGGAGAGACCCAGTACTTC. This sequence joins TRBV9 and TRBJ2-5; maybe TRBD2 (5 bases). The CDR3 totals 14 residues. The V and J ends lost 2 bases and 4 bases respectively, with 12 bases between them. Germline V gives CDR1 SGDLS, CDR2 YYNGEE.

V usage is TRBV12-3 or TRBV12-4 and J usage is TRBJ2-6; the match to TRBD1 covers 8 bases. Trimming took 4 bases from V and 0 from J; bases not matched to a gene: 8. The CDR3 length is 18 residues. The CDR3 spells CASSYGRGPRSGANVLTF. The CDR3 DNA is TGTGCCAGCAGTTACGGCAGGGGGCCACGCTCTGGGGCCAACGTCCTGACTTTC.